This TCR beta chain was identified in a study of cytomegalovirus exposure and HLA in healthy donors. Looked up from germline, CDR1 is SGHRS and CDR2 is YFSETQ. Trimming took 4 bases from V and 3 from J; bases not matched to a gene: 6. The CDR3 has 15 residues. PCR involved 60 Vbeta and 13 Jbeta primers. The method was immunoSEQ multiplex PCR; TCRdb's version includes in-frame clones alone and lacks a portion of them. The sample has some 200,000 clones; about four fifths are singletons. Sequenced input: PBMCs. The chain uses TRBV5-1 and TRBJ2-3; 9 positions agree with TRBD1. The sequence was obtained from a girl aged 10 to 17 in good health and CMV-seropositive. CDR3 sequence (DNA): TGCGCCAGCAGCCGGACCGGGACAGGGACAGATACGCAGTATTTT. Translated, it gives CASSRTGTGTDTQYF.